This TCR beta chain is drawn from a study of blood T cell repertoires in COVID-19. Whole-study context: There were acute and convalescent COVID-19 samples, and they came from the United States, Italy and Spain.

There are 14 residues in the CDR3. Germline values: CDR1 SQVTM, CDR2 ANQGSEA. The trim removed 4 bases at V and 6 bases at J, leaving 4 bases unmatched. Here immunoSEQ multiplex PCR was the method, and the copy in TCRdb shows in-frame clones only, minus some. In the table there are 210,000 or so clones, around 80% of which are singletons. This clone was seen a single time. The receptor was derived from a woman older than 75 with acute or convalescent COVID-19. Sequencing input: peripheral blood. V is TRBV29-1 and J is TRBJ2-2, with 11 bases lining up with TRBD1. The CDR3: CSVAGQGAPGELFF. The CDR3 DNA reads TGCAGCGTTGCTGGACAGGGGGCTCCCGGGGAGCTGTTTTTT.